Each of the 24 T cell receptor beta chains below was sequenced from the same sample in a study of blood T cell repertoires in COVID-19. Produced via immunoSEQ multiplex PCR; TCRdb's table is partial and in-frame only. This sample has about 390,000 clones, with 87% found just once. Sequencing was done on a sample of peripheral blood. These receptors were obtained from a woman aged 60-75 years with COVID-19, enrolled during active disease.

This chain joins TRBV7-2 and TRBJ1-1; D not resolved. Per germline, CDR1 SGHTA and CDR2 FQGNSA. This CDR3 is 14 amino acids long. The V end was cut by 2 bases, the J end by 0 bases, with 7 bases between. The CDR3 nucleotides read TGTGCCAGCAGCTTACGGAGTTTGAACACTGAAGCTTTCTTT. Its protein product is CASSLRSLNTEAFF.

The rearrangement links TRBV5-1 to TRBJ1-3; no clear D gene. Germline CDR1 reads SGHRS; CDR2 reads YFSETQ. This CDR3 is 16 amino acids long. The V and J ends lost 0 bases and 0 bases respectively, with 10 bases between them. The CDR3 reads CASSLVLRSSGNTIYF. In nucleotides, the CDR3 is TGCGCCAGCAGCTTGGTCTTGCGGAGCTCTGGAAACACCATATATTTT. Using reference TRBV5-1 and TRBJ1-3 for the parts outside the CDR3, the full variable domain is KAGVTQTPRYLIKTRGQQVTLSCSPISGHRSVSWYQQTPGQGLQFLFEYFSETQRNKGNFPGRFSGRQFSNSRSEMNVSTLELGDSALYLCASSLVLRSSGNTIYFGEGSWLTVV.

The V gene is TRBV5-1, the J gene TRBJ2-5, with 14 bases matching TRBD2. The CDR3 spans 17 residues. The V segment lost 4 bases and the J segment 5 bases; nucleotides outside the gene matches: 10. CDR1 and CDR2 (germline): SGHRS, YFSETQ. The CDR3 loop is CASSRGLAGDSGETQYF. CDR3 bases: TGCGCCAGCAGCCGGGGACTAGCGGGGGACTCAGGGGAGACCCAGTACTTC. Full variable domain (missing parts from reference TRBV5-1 and TRBJ2-5): KAGVTQTPRYLIKTRGQQVTLSCSPISGHRSVSWYQQTPGQGLQFLFEYFSETQRNKGNFPGRFSGRQFSNSRSEMNVSTLELGDSALYLCASSRGLAGDSGETQYFGPGTRLLVL.

The chain recombines TRBV4-2 with TRBJ1-1; 7 bases line up with TRBD1. Trimming cost V 4 bases and J 4 bases; bases outside gene matches: 9. This CDR3 is 15 amino acids long. Germline loops: CDR1 LGHNA, CDR2 YNFKEQ. The CDR3 protein is CASSPRTGAFTEAFF. CDR3 sequence (DNA): TGTGCCAGCAGCCCCCGGACAGGAGCTTTCACTGAAGCTTTCTTT.

The chain combines TRBV18 with TRBJ2-7; 7 positions agree with TRBD2. The junction had 5 bases not matched to a gene; V was cut back by 2 bases and J by 4 bases. CDR1 and CDR2 (germline): KGHSH, LQKENI. This CDR3 is 14 amino acids long. CDR3 sequence (DNA): TGTGCCAGCTCACCATCCGGGGGGAGGTACGAGCAGTACTTC. It codes for CASSPSGGRYEQYF.

In its sample, this clone was seen once. Other DNA sequences in this sample translate to the same CDR3. This chain joins TRBV7-3 and TRBJ2-2; D remains ambiguous. In germline, CDR1 is SGHTA, CDR2 FQGTGA. This CDR3 is 12 amino acids long. Trimming removed 3 bases at V and 4 bases at J, with 3 bases between. The DNA of the CDR3 is TGTGCCAGCAGCTTTAGCACCGGGGAGCTGTTTTTT. Protein sequence: CASSFSTGELFF. The variable domain in full, completed from reference TRBV7-3 and TRBJ2-2, reads GAGVSQTPSNKVTEKGKYVELRCDPISGHTALYWYRQSLGQGPEFLIYFQGTGAADDSGLPNDRFFAVRPEGSVSTLKIQRTERGDSAVYLCASSFSTGELFFGEGSRLTVL.

V gene TRBV11-3 combines with J gene TRBJ2-2, with TRBD1 identical over 9 bases. CDR1 and CDR2 (germline): SGHNT, YENEEA. The V segment lost 5 bases and the J segment 4 bases; nucleotides outside the gene matches: 5. The CDR3 spans 15 residues. CDR3 amino acids: CASSPRTGVTGELFF. CDR3 sequence (DNA): TGTGCCAGCAGCCCACGGACAGGGGTCACCGGGGAGCTGTTTTTT.

CDR3 loop: CAGSGGAGNTEAFF. The CDR3 region has the DNA TGTGCCGGCTCAGGGGGCGCCGGGAACACTGAAGCTTTCTTT. J is TRBJ1-1 and V is TRBV30, with TRBD1 identical over 8 bases. This CDR3 contains 14 residues. CDR1 GTSNPN and CDR2 SVGIG come from the germline V gene (reference sequence). V shed 8 bases and J 1 base; nucleotides not matched to a gene: 9. Looking up the rest from reference TRBV30 and TRBJ1-1 gives the full variable domain: SQTIHQWPATLVQPVGSPLSLECTVEGTSNPNLYWYRQAAGRGLQLLFYSVGIGQISSEVPQNLSASRPQDRQFILSSKKLLLSDSGFYLCAGSGGAGNTEAFFGQGTRLTVV.

The chain joins TRBV6-5 to TRBJ1-3; D is possibly TRBD1 (6 bases). V was pared by 0 bases and J by 2 bases, with 11 bases between. CDR3 length: 16 residues. Germline values: CDR1 MNHEY, CDR2 SVGAGI. CDR3 amino acids: CASSYSGRGPGNTIYF. The CDR3 DNA reads as TGTGCCAGCAGTTACTCGGGCAGGGGACCTGGAAACACCATATATTTT.

This chain uses TRBV2 with TRBJ2-2; D unclear. Deletions cut 7 bases from V and 0 bases from J, with 9 bases between. Germline loops: CDR1 SNHLY, CDR2 FYNNEI. This CDR3 is 14 amino acids long. The CDR3 sequence is CASKRLANTGELFF. CDR3 nucleotides: TGTGCCAGCAAGAGGCTAGCGAACACCGGGGAGCTGTTTTTT.

This clone showed up just a few times. The chain couples TRBV5-1 to TRBJ1-4, with 7 bases matching TRBD1. CDR1 SGHRS and CDR2 YFSETQ come from the germline V gene. V lost 2 bases and J lost 3; bases outside the gene matches: 1. CDR3 length: 14 residues. This chain's CDR3 is CASSFQGANEKLFF. The CDR3 region has the DNA TGCGCCAGCAGCTTTCAGGGGGCTAATGAAAAACTGTTTTTT.

V gene TRBV11-2 combines with J gene TRBJ2-5; 8 nucleotides match TRBD2. CDR1 and CDR2 (germline): SGHAT, FQNNGV. The V gene end was trimmed by 2 bases and the J gene end by 5 bases; junction bases not matched to a gene: 10. CDR3 size: 16 residues. CDR3 amino acids: CASSLYGRGERETQYF. The CDR3 nucleotides read TGTGCCAGCAGCTTATACGGGCGGGGGGAACGGGAGACCCAGTACTTC.

The V gene is TRBV5-8, the J gene TRBJ1-4, with D perhaps matching TRBD1 (6 bases). Germline CDR1 is SGHTS and CDR2 is YDEGEE. Trimming shortened V by 4 bases and J by 4 bases, and 8 bases separated the two germline ends. This CDR3 is built from 13 residues. CDR3 region: CASSGGLNEKLFF. The CDR3, as DNA: TGTGCCAGCAGCGGGGGCCTTAATGAAAAACTGTTTTTT.

This chain connects TRBV5-5 to TRBJ2-2; tentatively, D is TRBD2 (6 bases). Germline V gives CDR1 SGHKS, CDR2 YYEKEE (reference sequence). This CDR3 spans 13 amino acids. V was shortened by 5 bases and J by 7 bases, with 12 bases between the two germline ends. CDR3 protein: CASRFGGGGELFF. CDR3 DNA: TGTGCCAGCAGATTTGGGGGAGGCGGGGAGCTGTTTTTT.

The J gene is TRBJ2-3, the V gene TRBV1; TRBD2 is the table's D call and was not checked against the DNA. TRBV1 is given as a pseudogene. CDR3 length: 16 residues. The CDR3 DNA follows: TGCACCAGCAGCCAAGACGTTAGGGGACTCAGAAATACGCAGTATTTT. As protein: CTSSQDVRGLRNTQYF.

In DNA, the CDR3 is TGTGCCAGCAGCCGGGGACGGAGGGCCTTCGACACCAGCTACGAGCAGTACTTC. This encodes CASSRGRRAFDTSYEQYF. The rearrangement links TRBV6-2 or TRBV6-3 to TRBJ2-7, with a weak D call TRBD2 (6 bases). Germline V lookup: CDR1 MNHEY, CDR2 SVGEGT. Between the trimmed V and J ends, which lost 6 bases and 3 bases, there was a span of 27 bases. CDR3 length: 18 amino acids.

The chain employs TRBV7-8 and TRBJ1-4, with TRBD1 matching 7 bases. The CDR3 is 13 residues long. With 9 bases clipped from V and 8 bases from J, the junction kept 9 bases outside the gene matches. Germline-derived CDR1 and CDR2 are SGHVS and FQNEAQ. CDR3 sequence reads: CASATGWREKLFF. CDR3 coding DNA: TGTGCCAGTGCGACAGGGTGGAGAGAAAAACTGTTTTTT.

The CDR3 is CASSLVLAGGQKTQYF. For the CDR3, the DNA is TGTGCCAGCAGCTTGGTTCTTGCCGGGGGGCAGAAGACCCAGTACTTC. V gene TRBV5-4 combines with J gene TRBJ2-5; D perhaps matches TRBD2 (7 bases). CDR3 length: 16 amino acids. Looked up from germline, CDR1 is SGHNT and CDR2 is YYREEE (reference sequence). V dropped 0 bases and J dropped 6 bases, with 18 bases sitting between them. The whole variable domain, remainder taken from reference TRBV5-4 and TRBJ2-5, is ETGVTQSPTHLIKTRGQQVTLRCSSQSGHNTVSWYQQALGQGPQFIFQYYREEENGRGNFPPRFSGLQFPNYSSELNVNALELDDSALYLCASSLVLAGGQKTQYFGPGTRLLVL.

This chain connects TRBV5-1 to TRBJ2-7, with 8 bases fitting TRBD1. J was trimmed by 2 bases and V by 4 bases; bases with no gene match: 11. Germline V lookup: CDR1 SGHRS, CDR2 YFSETQ. CDR3 size: 16 residues. The CDR3 region has the DNA TGCGCCAGCAGCGCCGGAGTCGGGACAGGAACCTACGAGCAGTACTTC. Amino acid sequence: CASSAGVGTGTYEQYF.

The chain couples TRBV7-2 to TRBJ2-7; D possibly corresponds to TRBD2 (5 bases). Germline values: CDR1 SGHTA, CDR2 FQGNSA. V shed 5 bases and J shed 0 bases, with 14 bases lying between them. The CDR3 spans 15 residues. The CDR3 reads CASSRGPAHSYEQYF. The CDR3 region has the DNA TGTGCCAGCAGCCGGGGTCCAGCCCACTCCTACGAGCAGTACTTC.

This CDR3 reads CASSRTGRAGELFF. For the CDR3, the DNA is TGTGCCAGCAGTCGGACAGGAAGAGCCGGGGAGCTGTTTTTT. The rearrangement joins TRBV2 to TRBJ2-2; 7 positions agree with TRBD1. V shed 5 bases, J shed 6 bases, and the junction held 6 bases outside the gene matches. The CDR3 is 14 residues long. CDR1 and CDR2 (germline): SNHLY, FYNNEI.

The V call is TRBV2, the J call TRBJ1-6; 11 positions match TRBD1. The CDR3 loop spans 14 amino acids. Per germline, CDR1 SNHLY and CDR2 FYNNEI. Losses at the gene ends were 6 bases for V and 14 bases for J; bases not matched to a gene: 9. This chain's CDR3 is CASSRDRGSRTLHF. DNA of the CDR3: TGTGCCAGCAGCCGGGACAGGGGGAGTAGGACCCTCCACTTT.

The V and J genes are TRBV10-3 and TRBJ2-7; TRBD2 matches 12 bases. There are 14 residues in the CDR3. Trimming at V came to 5 bases and at J to 1 base, leaving 0 bases not matched to a gene. Germline-derived CDR1 and CDR2 are ENHRY and SYGVKD. The CDR3 DNA reads TGTGCCATCAGTCTAGCGGGGGGGTCCTACGAGCAGTACTTC. It yields the protein CAISLAGGSYEQYF.

This chain connects TRBV4-2 to TRBJ1-2, with D possibly TRBD1 on 6 matching bases. Germline values: CDR1 LGHNA, CDR2 YNFKEQ. The CDR3 is 17 residues long. The ends were cut back, 2 bases at V and 5 bases at J, with 21 bases in the middle. The CDR3 region is CASSQSPALGGDYGYTF. DNA of the CDR3: TGTGCCAGCAGCCAATCCCCTGCCCTAGGGGGGGATTATGGCTACACCTTC.